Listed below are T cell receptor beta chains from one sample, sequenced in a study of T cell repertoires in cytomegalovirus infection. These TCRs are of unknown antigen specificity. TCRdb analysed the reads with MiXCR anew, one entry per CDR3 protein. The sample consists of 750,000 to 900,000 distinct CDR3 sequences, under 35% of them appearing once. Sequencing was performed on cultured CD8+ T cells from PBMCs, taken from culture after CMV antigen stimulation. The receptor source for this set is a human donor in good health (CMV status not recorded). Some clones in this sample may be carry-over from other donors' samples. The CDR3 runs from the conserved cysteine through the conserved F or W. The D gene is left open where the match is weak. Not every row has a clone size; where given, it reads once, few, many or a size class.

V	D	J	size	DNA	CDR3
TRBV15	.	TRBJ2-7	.	TGTGCCACCAGCAGAGATACCCCGGACTACCTAGACTCCTACGAGCAGTACTTC	CATSRDTPDYLDSYEQYF
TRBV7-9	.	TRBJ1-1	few	TGTGCCAGCACCAAGGGGGGGGGACGGATGAACACTGAAGCTTTCTTT	CASTKGGGRMNTEAFF
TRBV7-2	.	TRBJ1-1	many	TGTGCCAGCAGCCCTTGGGATCTCCTAGATAGCACTGAAGCTTTCTTT	CASSPWDLLDSTEAFF
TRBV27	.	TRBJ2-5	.	TGTGCCAGCAGTTTAGCGATGTACCAAGAGACCCAGTACTTC	CASSLAMYQETQYF
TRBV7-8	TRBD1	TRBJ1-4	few	TGTGCCAGCAGCACGGACAGGGTCTTCGAAAAACTGTTTTTT	CASSTDRVFEKLFF
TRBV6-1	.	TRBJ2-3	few	TGTGCCAGCACAGCCCGGGTCTCCGACCCCACAGATACGCAGTATTTT	CASTARVSDPTDTQYF
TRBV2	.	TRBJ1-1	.	TGTGCCAGCAGTGAAGAATTGGTAGGCACTGAAGCTTTCTTT	CASSEELVGTEAFF
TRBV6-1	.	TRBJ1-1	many	TGTGCCAGCAGAGCCTTGATGGACGCTGAAGCTTTCTTT	CASRALMDAEAFF
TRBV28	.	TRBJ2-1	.	TGTGCCAGCAGTTTATCGCTTCCCCTTAATGAGCAGTTCTTC	CASSLSLPLNEQFF
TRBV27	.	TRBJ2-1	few	TGTGCCAGCAGTTCCCCCCTCAATGAGCAGTTCTTC	CASSSPLNEQFF
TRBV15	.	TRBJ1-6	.	TGTGCCACCAGCAGAGAACTGAGCTCCTATAATTCACCCCTCCACTTT	CATSRELSSYNSPLHF
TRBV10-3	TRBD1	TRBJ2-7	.	TGTGCCATCAGTGGGGGGGACAGGCTCTACGAGCAGTACTTC	CAISGGDRLYEQYF
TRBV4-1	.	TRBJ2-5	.	TGCGCCAGCAGCCAAACTAGCCGATGGGGAGAGACCCAGTACTTC	CASSQTSRWGETQYF
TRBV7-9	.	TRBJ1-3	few	TGTGCCAGCAGCTTAAAAGGGACAGGAAACACCATATATTTT	CASSLKGTGNTIYF
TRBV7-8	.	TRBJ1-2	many	TGTGCCAGCAGCTTGGAACTTAGGGGGGATGGCTACACCTTC	CASSLELRGDGYTF
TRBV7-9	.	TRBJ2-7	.	TGTGCCAGCAACACCCTTTGGGGGGGGCACGAGCAGTACTTC	CASNTLWGGHEQYF
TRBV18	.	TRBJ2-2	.	TGTGCCAGCTCACCTGGACACGCGAACACCGGGGAGCTGTTTTTT	CASSPGHANTGELFF
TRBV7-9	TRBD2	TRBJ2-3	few	TGTGCCAGCAGCTCGAAACTAGCGGGGGGGCGTGGAGATACGCAGTATTTT	CASSSKLAGGRGDTQYF
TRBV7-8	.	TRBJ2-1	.	TGTGCCAGCATCCTGGCGAGTTACAATGAGCAGTTCTTC	CASILASYNEQFF
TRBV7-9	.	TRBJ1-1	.	TGTGCCAGCAGCTTCATTGTCGATGCAGCTTTCTTT	CASSFIVDAAFF
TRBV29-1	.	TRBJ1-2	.	TGCAGCGCCACCACGGGCCGTTCTAACTATGGCTACACCTTC	CSATTGRSNYGYTF
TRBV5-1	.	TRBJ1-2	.	TGCGCCAGCAGCCACGCCATAGCAGGGAGTTCGGATGGCTACACCTTC	CASSHAIAGSSDGYTF
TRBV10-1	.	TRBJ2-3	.	TGCGCCAGCCGGGACAAACGCACAGATACGCAGTATTTT	CASRDKRTDTQYF
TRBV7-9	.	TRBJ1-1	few	TGTGCCAGCAGCCTTACAGCGAATGAAGCTTTCTTT	CASSLTANEAFF
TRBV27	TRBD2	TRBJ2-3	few	TGTGCCAGCAGTTCGGGAGGGGAGGATACGCAGTATTTT	CASSSGGEDTQYF
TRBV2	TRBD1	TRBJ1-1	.	TGTGCCAGCTGGGGGACAGACAACACTGAAGCTTTCTTT	CASWGTDNTEAFF
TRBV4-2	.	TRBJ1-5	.	TGTGCCAGCAGCCAAGATCTTTGGGAGGGCGGTCAGCCCCAGCATTTT	CASSQDLWEGGQPQHF
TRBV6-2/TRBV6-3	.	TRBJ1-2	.	TGTGCCAGCAGTTACTCGACGGGCTACACCTTC	CASSYSTGYTF
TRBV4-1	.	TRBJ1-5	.	TGCGCCAGCAGCCAAGATCAAGCAGGGTCGTATCAGCCCCAGCATTTT	CASSQDQAGSYQPQHF
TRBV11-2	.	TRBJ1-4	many	TGTGCCAGCAGCTTAGATGGGCCATCTCAAAAATTTAATGAAAAACTGTTTTTT	CASSLDGPSQKFNEKLFF
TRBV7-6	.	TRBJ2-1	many	TGTGCCAGCAGCATGACTAGTACGGTTTACAATGAGCAGTTCTTC	CASSMTSTVYNEQFF
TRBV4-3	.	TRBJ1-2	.	TGCGCCAGCAGCCATTACAGGGATGGCTACACCTTC	CASSHYRDGYTF
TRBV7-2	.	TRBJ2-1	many	TGTGCCAGCAGCTTAGGTGCGGGGCAGGTGGACAATGAGCAGTTCTTC	CASSLGAGQVDNEQFF
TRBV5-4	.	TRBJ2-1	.	TGTGCCAGCAGCTTGAACCTCGGGGATGAGCAGTTCTTC	CASSLNLGDEQFF
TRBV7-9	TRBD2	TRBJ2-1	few	TGTGCCACCACACTAGCGGGGACGTACAATGAGCAGTTCTTC	CATTLAGTYNEQFF
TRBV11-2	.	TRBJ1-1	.	TGTGCCAGCAGCCCTAAGGGCACTGCCGTAAACACTGAAGCTTTCTTT	CASSPKGTAVNTEAFF
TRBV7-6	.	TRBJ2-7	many	TGTGCCAGCAGCTCAAGGTTCTACGAGCAGTACTTC	CASSSRFYEQYF
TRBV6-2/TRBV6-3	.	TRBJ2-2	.	TGTGCCAGCAGTTATTTGGGCCGGACCGGGGAGCTGTTTTTT	CASSYLGRTGELFF
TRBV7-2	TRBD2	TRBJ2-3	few	TGTGCCAGCAGCTTAGCGTGGCTTGAGACTAGCCCTTCAGGCACAGATACGCAGTATTTT	CASSLAWLETSPSGTDTQYF
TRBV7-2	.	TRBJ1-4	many	TGTGCCAGCAGCTTAGCACCCAGTAGGGCTGGTGAAAAACTGTTTTTT	CASSLAPSRAGEKLFF
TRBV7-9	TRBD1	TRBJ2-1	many	TGTGCCAGCAGCCTCCTACAGGGGGCGGAGAATGAGCAGTTCTTC	CASSLLQGAENEQFF
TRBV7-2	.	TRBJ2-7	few	TGTGCCAGCAGCTTAGCTCCCAGCGACAGCCTGGCCTACGAGCAGTACTTC	CASSLAPSDSLAYEQYF
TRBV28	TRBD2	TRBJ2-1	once	TGTGACAGCAGTTTGACTAGCGGGGGGACCTACAATGAGCAGTTCTTC	CDSSLTSGGTYNEQFF
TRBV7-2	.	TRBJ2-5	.	TGTGCCAGCAGCTTAGAAAGAGGACTACAAGAGACCCAGTACTTC	CASSLERGLQETQYF
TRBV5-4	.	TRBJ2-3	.	TGTGCCAGCAGGCCTGAAGAGGGGGTGGCAGCCACAGATACGCAGTATTTT	CASRPEEGVAATDTQYF
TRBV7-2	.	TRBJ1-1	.	TGTGCCAGCAGCTTAGCGTTAAGGTCTCGCACTGAAGCTTTCTTT	CASSLALRSRTEAFF
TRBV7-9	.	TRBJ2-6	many	TGTGCCAACAGGAAAACGGGGGCCAACGTCCTGACTTTC	CANRKTGANVLTF
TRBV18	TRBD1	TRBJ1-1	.	TGTGCCAGCACTGGAGCTGGGACAGCCTACGCCACTGAAGCTTTCTTT	CASTGAGTAYATEAFF
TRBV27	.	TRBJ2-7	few	TGTGCCAGCAACCCGACAGGAGCAACCTACGAGCAGTACTTC	CASNPTGATYEQYF
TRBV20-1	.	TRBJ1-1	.	TGCAGTGCTAGAATCCCTGGGAGGGGAGATACTGAAGCTTTCTTT	CSARIPGRGDTEAFF
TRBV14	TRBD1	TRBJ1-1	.	TGTGCCAGCAGCCCTTGGGGACAGGGGAACACTGAAGCTTTCTTT	CASSPWGQGNTEAFF
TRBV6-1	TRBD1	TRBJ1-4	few	TGTGCCAGCAGGGAGGACCACGGACAGGGGGGGGAAAAACTGTTTTTT	CASREDHGQGGEKLFF
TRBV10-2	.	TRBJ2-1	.	TGCGCCAGCAGTGACCCGGGAGTATACAATGAGCAGTTCTTC	CASSDPGVYNEQFF
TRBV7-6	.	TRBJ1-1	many	TGTGCCAGCAGCTGGGGGGGGCTCAACACTGAAGCTTTCTTT	CASSWGGLNTEAFF